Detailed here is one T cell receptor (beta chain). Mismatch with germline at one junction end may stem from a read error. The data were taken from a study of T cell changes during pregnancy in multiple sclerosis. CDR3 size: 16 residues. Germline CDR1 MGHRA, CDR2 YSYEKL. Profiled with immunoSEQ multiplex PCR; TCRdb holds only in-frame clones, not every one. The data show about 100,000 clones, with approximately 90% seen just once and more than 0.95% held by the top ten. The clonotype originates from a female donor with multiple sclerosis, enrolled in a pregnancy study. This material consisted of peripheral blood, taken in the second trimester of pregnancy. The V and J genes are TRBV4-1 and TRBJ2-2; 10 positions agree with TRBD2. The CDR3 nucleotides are TGCGCCAGCAGCCCCCGGACTAGCGGAAACACCGGGGGGCTGTTTTTT. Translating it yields CASSPRTSGNTGGLFF.